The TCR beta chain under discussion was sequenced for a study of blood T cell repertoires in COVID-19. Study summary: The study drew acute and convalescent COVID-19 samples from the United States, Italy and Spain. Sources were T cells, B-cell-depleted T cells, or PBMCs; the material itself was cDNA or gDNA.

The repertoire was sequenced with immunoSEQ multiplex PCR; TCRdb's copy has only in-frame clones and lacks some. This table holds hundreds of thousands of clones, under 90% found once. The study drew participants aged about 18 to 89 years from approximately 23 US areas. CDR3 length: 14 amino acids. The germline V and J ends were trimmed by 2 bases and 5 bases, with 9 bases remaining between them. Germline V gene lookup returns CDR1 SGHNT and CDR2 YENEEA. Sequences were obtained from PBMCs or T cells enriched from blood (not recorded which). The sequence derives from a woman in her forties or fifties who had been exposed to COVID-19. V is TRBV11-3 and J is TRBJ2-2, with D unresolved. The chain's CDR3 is CASSLSLLTGELFF. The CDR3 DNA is TGTGCCAGCAGCTTAAGTCTACTTACCGGGGAGCTGTTTTTT.